The sequence of this TCR beta chain was determined in a study of T cell responses to AZD1222 COVID-19 vaccine. The study, taken as a whole, reports: AZD1222 recipients seropositive at baseline numbered only 5 to 7. Most donors were white British, females outnumbered males, and clonal diversity was possibly underestimated.

A note on this clone: The target antigen is unknown.

Clones were sequenced by immunoSEQ multiplex PCR, and TCRdb holds only the in-frame ones, with some missing. The table has around 150,000 clones, approximately 94% seen once; the top ten hold over 1%. Trimming removed 0 bases at V and 1 base at J, with 10 bases between. The germline V gene encodes CDR1 SGHRS and CDR2 YFSETQ. The CDR3 runs 15 residues. The TCR sequence derives from an adult in good health. The chain uses TRBV5-1 and TRBJ1-2; D not certain. Here the sequenced sample was peripheral blood, taken on day 0 of AZD1222 vaccination. The CDR3: CASSLDGSFNYGYTF. The CDR3 DNA reads as TGCGCCAGCAGCTTGGACGGGAGTTTTAACTATGGCTACACCTTC.